The 31 T cell receptor beta chains below all came from one sample that was sequenced in a study of radiotherapy plus CTLA-4 blockade in lung cancer. Clones were sequenced by immunoSEQ multiplex PCR, and TCRdb holds only the in-frame ones, with some missing. Altogether about 38,000 clones are present, about 86% being singletons, with the ten largest covering approximately 23%. Sequences were derived from peripheral blood, sampled from a patient treated with radiotherapy plus ipilimumab. All receptors come from a human donor with non-small cell lung cancer whose response to radiotherapy plus ipilimumab could not be evaluated.

The chain carries TRBV19 and TRBJ1-1, with a possible D match to TRBD1 (6 bases). From germline, CDR1 is LNHDA and CDR2 SQIVND (reference sequence). With 5 bases removed from V and 1 base from J, the gap between germline ends came to 17 bases. The CDR3 is made up of 16 amino acids. CDR3 in DNA: TGTGCCAGTAGTCAACAGGGTCCTGATCCGAACACTGAAGCTTTCTTT. Its translation is CASSQQGPDPNTEAFF.

This clone has just a few counts. The chain employs TRBV28 and TRBJ1-6; D is perhaps TRBD1 (6 bases). Germline CDR1 and CDR2: MDHEN and SYDVKM. The V gene lost 5 bases and the J gene lost 14 bases, with 25 bases spanning the gap. The CDR3 runs to 16 residues. CDR3 nucleotides: TGTGCCAGCAGTGGTGGCCCGAAACAGGGTCTCGGGGCCCTCCACTTT. Protein: CASSGGPKQGLGALHF. Variable domain in full (rest from reference TRBV28 and TRBJ1-6): DVKVTQSSRYLVKRTGEKVFLECVQDMDHENMFWYRQDPGLGLRLIYFSYDVKMKEKGDIPEGYSVSREKKERFSLILESASTNQTSMYLCASSGGPKQGLGALHFGNGTRLTVT.

This clone was recorded only once. This chain links TRBV7-5 with TRBJ2-2; the listed D gene, TRBD1, was not tested against the DNA. TRBV7-5 has pseudogene status. There are 15 residues in the CDR3. CDR3: CARGPQGTNTGELFF. The CDR3 coding sequence is TGTGCCAGAGGCCCGCAGGGGACGAACACCGGGGAGCTGTTTTTT.

The rearrangement links TRBV6-5 to TRBJ1-5; TRBD1 might be the D (5 bases). CDR1 is MNHEY, CDR2 SVGAGI, per germline. CDR3 length: 12 residues. Trimming took 11 bases from V and 5 from J, leaving 13 bases between them. This chain's CDR3 is CASYGGDQPQHF. The CDR3 DNA sequence: TGTGCCTCATACGGGGGGGATCAGCCCCAGCATTTT.

The J gene is TRBJ1-2, the V gene TRBV12-2; TRBD1 reflects the table's D call only, with no check against the DNA. TRBV12-2 is an annotated pseudogene. This CDR3 has 18 amino acids. The DNA for the CDR3 is TGTGCAAGTCGCAAACCCGCGGCCGGACAGGGGACTAACTATGGCTACACCTTC. Protein product: CASRKPAAGQGTNYGYTF.

The V call is TRBV4-2, the J call TRBJ2-6; perhaps TRBD2 as D (5 bases). Germline V gene lookup returns CDR1 LGHNA and CDR2 YNFKEQ. This CDR3 has 20 amino acids. V was clipped by 1 base and J by 1 base, with 20 bases between them. CDR3 protein: CASSQGRGAALISGANVLTF. The DNA of the CDR3 is TGTGCCAGCAGCCAAGGACGGGGTGCTGCTCTCATATCTGGGGCCAACGTCCTGACTTTC.

The CDR3 region has the DNA TGCGCCAGCAGCCAAGAGGGGGCGACCGCAACTAATGAAAAACTGTTTTTT. Encoded protein: CASSQEGATATNEKLFF. The genes are TRBV4-1 and TRBJ1-4; tentative D call: TRBD1 (6 bases). V lost 0 bases, J lost 0 bases, and 11 bases lay in between. Germline assignment: CDR1 MGHRA and CDR2 YSYEKL. This CDR3 contains 17 residues.

This sequence joins TRBV5-1 and TRBJ1-1; D is possibly TRBD1 (5 bases). V was pared by 4 bases and J by 4 bases, with 11 bases between. The germline V gene has CDR1 SGHRS and CDR2 YFSETQ. CDR3 length: 13 residues. The CDR3 is CASSVQGSTEAFF. Written as DNA, the CDR3 is TGCGCCAGCAGCGTTCAGGGTAGCACTGAAGCTTTCTTT.

V and J are TRBV5-4 and TRBJ2-3, with TRBD2 matching 13 bases. The CDR3 totals 18 residues. The V and J ends lost 6 bases and 0 bases, in that order; junction bases with no gene match: 10. Germline V gene lookup returns CDR1 SGHNT and CDR2 YYREEE (reference sequence). CDR3 nucleotide sequence: TGTGCCAGCAAGGGGGGGACTAGCGGGGTTACTAGCACAGATACGCAGTATTTT. It specifies CASKGGTSGVTSTDTQYF. Variable domain in full (rest from reference TRBV5-4 and TRBJ2-3): ETGVTQSPTHLIKTRGQQVTLRCSSQSGHNTVSWYQQALGQGPQFIFQYYREEENGRGNFPPRFSGLQFPNYSSELNVNALELDDSALYLCASKGGTSGVTSTDTQYFGPGTRLTVL.

This chain joins TRBV6-1 and TRBJ2-7; TRBD1 is a possible D gene (5 bases). There are 13 residues in the CDR3. V gave up 6 bases and J gave up 4 bases, with 13 bases separating them. Germline lookup yields CDR1 MNHNS and CDR2 SASEGT. CDR3 region: CASRLQVDYEQYF. The CDR3 bases are TGTGCCAGCAGATTACAGGTTGATTACGAGCAGTACTTC.

The CDR3 loop is CASSQVRGGQGAREQFF. CDR3 nucleotides: TGCGCCAGCAGCCAAGTTCGGGGGGGACAGGGGGCACGAGAGCAGTTCTTC. The gene calls are TRBV4-1 and TRBJ2-1; the match to TRBD1 covers 12 bases. The CDR3 is 17 residues long. J gave up 10 bases and V 1 base, and 11 bases lay outside the gene matches. CDR1 and CDR2 from the germline V gene are MGHRA and YSYEKL.

The chain uses TRBV27 and TRBJ1-5; possibly TRBD1 for D (6 bases). The V gene's germline CDR1 is MNHEY and CDR2 SMNVEV (reference sequence). The CDR3 extends over 13 amino acids. V was cut by 10 bases and J by 3 bases, with 13 bases left in between. The chain's CDR3 is CATSGGLNQPQHF. The CDR3 bases are TGTGCCACCTCCGGGGGGCTCAATCAGCCCCAGCATTTT.

The chain joins TRBV2 to TRBJ1-2; D is undetermined. The ends were cut back, 8 bases at V and 6 bases at J, with 16 bases in the middle. CDR3 size: 13 residues. Germline V CDR1 and CDR2: SNHLY, FYNNEI. CDR3 sequence (DNA): TGTGCCAGCTCTGAGGGCCACATCGATGGCTACACCTTC. This sequence encodes CASSEGHIDGYTF. Looking up the rest from reference TRBV2 and TRBJ1-2 gives the full variable domain: EPEVTQTPSHQVTQMGQEVILRCVPISNHLYFYWYRQILGQKVEFLVSFYNNEISEKSEIFDDQFSVERPDGSNFTLKIRSTKLEDSAMYFCASSEGHIDGYTFGSGTRLTVV.

J is TRBJ1-2 and V is TRBV28; D is unclear. The germline CDR1 and CDR2 sequences are MDHEN and SYDVKM. This CDR3 region has 14 residues. V lost 7 bases to trimming and J lost 1 base, with 13 bases between them. The CDR3 here is CASTRVAGNYGYTF. Written as DNA, the CDR3 is TGTGCCAGCACCCGGGTGGCCGGTAACTATGGCTACACCTTC.

The J gene is TRBJ2-7, the V gene TRBV7-8; D gene unclear. In germline, CDR1 is SGHVS, CDR2 FQNEAQ. The CDR3 contains 15 residues. V was pared by 4 bases and J by 4 bases, with 17 bases between. CDR3 loop: CASSSRPWAIYEQYF. DNA for the CDR3: TGTGCCAGCAGCTCCCGGCCCTGGGCCATTTACGAGCAGTACTTC. The full variable domain, rest sourced from reference TRBV7-8 and TRBJ2-7, is GAGVSQSPRYKVAKRGQDVALRCDPISGHVSLFWYQQALGQGPEFLTYFQNEAQLDKSGLPSDRFFAERPEGSVSTLKIQRTQQEDSAVYLCASSSRPWAIYEQYFGPGTRLTVT.

This chain uses TRBV6-1 with TRBJ1-2; TRBD1 matches 7 bases. The V segment lost 0 bases and the J segment 8 bases; nucleotides outside the gene matches: 3. Germline V gene lookup returns CDR1 MNHNS and CDR2 SASEGT. The CDR3 length is 13 residues. CDR3 nucleotides: TGTGCCAGCAGTGAAGCCTACAGGGGAGGCTACACCTTC. It encodes CASSEAYRGGYTF.

The chain joins TRBV11-2 to TRBJ2-7, with TRBD2 matching over 10 bases. The CDR3 is 16 amino acids. Germline V CDR1 and CDR2: SGHAT, FQNNGV. Losses at the gene ends were 5 bases for V and 2 bases for J; bases not matched to a gene: 9. The CDR3 sequence: CASSPSALAGAYEQYF. The CDR3 DNA reads as TGTGCCAGCAGCCCCTCAGCCCTAGCGGGGGCCTACGAGCAGTACTTC.

V and J are TRBV2 and TRBJ2-1; 11 bases align to TRBD2. Germline CDR1 SNHLY, CDR2 FYNNEI. The CDR3 has 16 amino acids. V was clipped by 3 bases and J by 4 bases; unmatched bases: 5. For the CDR3, the DNA is TGTGCCAGCAGTGAGCAGACTAGCGGGGCGTACAATGAGCAGTTCTTC. Its protein is CASSEQTSGAYNEQFF.

In the case of this clone: At one boundary the junction diverges from the germline segment, which might be a read error. The rearrangement uses TRBV7-7 and TRBJ2-5; 8 bases are shared with TRBD1. Looked up from germline, CDR1 is SSHAT and CDR2 is FNYEAQ (reference sequence). The CDR3 has 15 amino acids. This CDR3 reads CASSYRTGLRETQYF. The CDR3 region has the DNA TGTGCTAGCAGCTATCGGACAGGGCTGAGGGAGACCCAGTACTTC.

The V and J genes are TRBV13 and TRBJ2-5; no definite D call. The CDR3 runs to 13 residues. Germline CDR1 reads PRHDT; CDR2 reads FYEKMQ (reference sequence). Deletions cut 2 bases from V and 1 base from J, with 5 bases between. The CDR3 coding sequence is TGTGCCAGCAGCTTATGGGCCCAAGAGACCCAGTACTTC. Its protein is CASSLWAQETQYF.

V is TRBV15 and J is TRBJ1-5, with D possibly matching TRBD1 (5 bases). V was clipped by 5 bases and J by 7 bases, with 12 bases between them. The length of the CDR3 is 13 residues. Germline V CDR1 and CDR2: LNHNV, YYDKDF (reference sequence). CDR3 protein: CATSVAGNQPQHF. For the CDR3, the DNA is TGTGCCACCAGCGTAGCAGGGAACCAGCCCCAGCATTTT.

The chain combines TRBV6-1 with TRBJ2-1; 9 nucleotides line up with TRBD2. The CDR3 is 17 residues long. The germline V gene has CDR1 MNHNS and CDR2 SASEGT. J gave up 4 bases and V 0 bases, and 7 bases lay outside the gene matches. CDR3 loop: CASSEALAGQKYNEQFF. CDR3 bases: TGTGCCAGCAGTGAAGCGCTAGCGGGGCAGAAATACAATGAGCAGTTCTTC.

The J gene is TRBJ2-7, the V gene TRBV11-2, with D possibly TRBD2 on 6 matching bases. Trimming left V 3 bases short and J 7 bases short, with 22 bases between. The CDR3 has 16 residues. Germline V gene lookup returns CDR1 SGHAT and CDR2 FQNNGV. DNA for the CDR3: TGTGCCAGCAGCTTTGCTCTTGGGGGGTCAGGGAAGGAGCAGTACTTC. This gives the protein CASSFALGGSGKEQYF. Drawing the rest from reference TRBV11-2 and TRBJ2-7, the complete variable domain is EAGVAQSPRYKIIEKRQSVAFWCNPISGHATLYWYQQILGQGPKLLIQFQNNGVVDDSQLPKDRFSAERLKGVDSTLKIQPAKLEDSAVYLCASSFALGGSGKEQYFGPGTRLTVT.

In regard to this clone: The junction departs from the called germline gene at one end, perhaps through a read error. The gene calls are TRBV7-7 and TRBJ2-5; D might be TRBD2 (5 bases). The CDR3 covers 14 residues. Looked up from germline, CDR1 is SSHAT and CDR2 is FNYEAQ (reference sequence). This CDR3 is CASSRTSIDGTQYF. In DNA form, the CDR3 reads TGTGCTAGCAGCCGGACTTCCATCGATGGGACCCAGTACTTC. The entire variable domain, with the rest obtained from reference TRBV7-7 and TRBJ2-5, is as follows: GAGVSQSPRYKVTKRGQDVTLRCDPISSHATLYWYQQALGQGPEFLTYFNYEAQPDKSGLPSDRFSAERPEGSISTLTIQRTEQRDSAMYRCASSRTSIDGTQYFGPGTRLLVL.

The chain is built from TRBV5-1 and TRBJ2-5, with 16 bases lining up with TRBD2. The CDR3 runs 16 residues. Germline trimming cut 4 bases from V and 5 bases from J; bases unmatched to any gene: 5. Germline V gene sequence: CDR1 SGHRS, CDR2 YFSETQ. The CDR3 spells CASSKGLAGGPETQYF. The CDR3 bases are TGCGCCAGCAGCAAGGGACTAGCGGGAGGGCCCGAGACCCAGTACTTC.

This chain connects TRBV28 to TRBJ2-7; D is unclear. The CDR3 totals 12 residues. V shed 6 bases and J shed 4 bases, with 10 bases lying between them. Germline loops: CDR1 MDHEN, CDR2 SYDVKM. For the CDR3, the DNA is TGTGCCAGCAGCCCGACACCGTACGAGCAGTACTTC. Translated: CASSPTPYEQYF.

The chain joins TRBV5-1 to TRBJ1-5, with TRBD1 as a possible D gene (5 bases). With 0 bases removed from V and 5 bases from J, the gap between germline ends came to 9 bases. CDR1 is SGHRS, CDR2 YFSETQ, per germline. The CDR3 runs 14 residues. CDR3 region: CASSLVWGDQPQHF. The DNA of the CDR3 is TGCGCCAGCAGCTTGGTCTGGGGCGATCAGCCCCAGCATTTT.

V and J are TRBV6-5 and TRBJ1-2; D is perhaps TRBD1 (6 bases). V gave up 8 bases and J gave up 5 bases, with 18 bases separating them. Germline CDR1 MNHEY, CDR2 SVGAGI. The length of the CDR3 is 14 residues. The CDR3 sequence is CASGHGGLPYGYTF. CDR3 bases: TGTGCCAGCGGGCATGGGGGCCTTCCTTATGGCTACACCTTC.

The CDR3 region has the DNA TGTGCCAGCAGTCGACTAGCGGGAGGATTCAATGAGCAGTTCTTC. Its translation: CASSRLAGGFNEQFF. The chain employs TRBV2 and TRBJ2-1; 13 bases line up with TRBD2. Trimming at V came to 5 bases and at J to 6 bases, leaving 4 bases not matched to a gene. Per germline, CDR1 SNHLY and CDR2 FYNNEI. The CDR3 contains 15 residues.

The chain joins TRBV11-2 to TRBJ2-7; 10 positions agree with TRBD2. The CDR3 runs 14 residues. The germline V gene encodes CDR1 SGHAT and CDR2 FQNNGV. Losses at the gene ends were 3 bases for V and 6 bases for J; bases not matched to a gene: 5. The CDR3 region has the DNA TGTGCCAGCAGCTTTAGCGGGAGGTCGAGCGAGCAGTACTTC. Amino acids: CASSFSGRSSEQYF.

The chain combines TRBV5-1 with TRBJ2-5; 7 bases are shared with TRBD2. With 3 bases clipped from V and 1 base from J, the junction kept 3 bases outside the gene matches. Germline loops: CDR1 SGHRS, CDR2 YFSETQ. The CDR3 extends over 14 amino acids. CDR3 nucleotide sequence: TGCGCCAGCAGCTCAACGGGAGGCCAAGAGACCCAGTACTTC. Translation gives CASSSTGGQETQYF.